The subject of this entry is one TCR beta chain. Its target is unknown. V was clipped by 4 bases and J by 4 bases, with 14 bases between them. The CDR3 covers 16 residues. Germline loops: CDR1 KGHSH, CDR2 LQKENI. The record originates from a study of glioma-infiltrating T cells after dendritic cell vaccination. Across the study: Treatment, given 2003 to 2012, was autologous tumor lysate-pulsed dendritic cell vaccination. Study-level results: Survival was not directly related to TCR clonality in these patients.

The PCR used 60 V beta and 13 J beta primers. TCRdb's table, derived via immunoSEQ multiplex PCR, lists solely in-frame clones and lacks some. The sample shows tens of thousands of clones, around 87% of them seen only once. Described time point: after dendritic cell vaccination, including at tumor progression/relapse. PBMC sampling occurred before vaccination, two weeks after the third dose, and at progression. The chain joins TRBV18 to TRBJ2-6, with TRBD1 as a possible D gene (5 bases). The sequence derives from a human donor with glioblastoma. Sequences were derived from blood, sampled after dendritic cell vaccination. CDR3 protein: CASSLLQELGANVLTF. CDR3 bases: TGTGCCAGCTCACTGCTACAGGAATTGGGGGCCAACGTCCTGACTTTC.